This entry lists 16 T cell receptor beta chains sequenced from one sample in a study of blood T cell repertoires in COVID-19. Method: immunoSEQ multiplex PCR; TCRdb's copy keeps in-frame clones and lacks some. Of approximately 160,000 clones in the sample, approximately 80% are singletons; the top ten hold 2.5% to 3.5%. The sample was peripheral blood. These TCRs come from a woman aged 55-69 years with acute or convalescent COVID-19.

The chain combines TRBV7-2 with TRBJ2-1; 11 positions agree with TRBD2. From germline, CDR1 is SGHTA and CDR2 FQGNSA. V trimming: 4 bases; J trimming: 10 bases; junction bases outside the gene matches: 9. CDR3 length equals 15 residues. In DNA, the CDR3 is TGTGCCAGCAGCTCTATAGCGGGGGGGCCGAGGGAGCAGTTCTTC. As protein: CASSSIAGGPREQFF.

The chain couples TRBV30 to TRBJ1-6, with TRBD1 as a possible D gene (6 bases). Germline V gene data show CDR1 as GTSNPN and CDR2 as SVGIG (reference sequence). This CDR3 region has 15 residues. V dropped 3 bases and J dropped 7 bases, with 16 bases sitting between them. CDR3 in DNA: TGTGCCTGGAGGGCCCAGGGGTTGGGAAATTCACCCCTCCACTTT. Encoded protein: CAWRAQGLGNSPLHF.

This chain uses TRBV29-1 with TRBJ1-2; 8 bases match TRBD1. The CDR3 length is 16 residues. CDR1 and CDR2 (germline): SQVTM, ANQGSEA. V was clipped by 7 bases and J by 4 bases; unmatched bases: 17. Here the CDR3 reads CSAAGQGNRDIYGYTF. In DNA form, the CDR3 reads TGCAGCGCCGCCGGACAGGGTAACAGAGATATCTATGGCTACACCTTC.

This clone was observed a single time. The J gene is TRBJ1-1, the V gene TRBV4-3; no clear D. Trimming removed 6 bases from V and 8 bases from J, with 22 bases in between. The CDR3 spans 15 residues. Germline CDR1 and CDR2: LGHNA and YSLEER. The CDR3: CASSRDPVGPGEAFF. In nucleotides, the CDR3 is TGCGCCAGCAGTCGTGATCCTGTTGGGCCGGGGGAAGCTTTCTTT.

The gene calls are TRBV9 and TRBJ1-2; no clear D gene. This CDR3 is 13 amino acids long. Germline assignment: CDR1 SGDLS and CDR2 YYNGEE. The CDR3 coding sequence is TGTGCGGGCGTTCAGTCTCCGAACTATGGCTACACCTTC. Encoded protein: CAGVQSPNYGYTF.

The V gene is TRBV2, the J gene TRBJ2-5; no clear D. The CDR3 spans 14 residues. Trimming left V 7 bases short and J 2 bases short, with 14 bases between. CDR1 is SNHLY and CDR2 is FYNNEI in the germline V gene. The CDR3 DNA follows: TGTGCCAGCAATGTAGAGCCTCCGCAAGAGACCCAGTACTTC. This translates into CASNVEPPQETQYF.

The chain links TRBV29-1 to TRBJ1-1; tentative D call: TRBD1 (6 bases). Germline loops: CDR1 SQVTM, CDR2 ANQGSEA. There are 12 residues in the CDR3. The V gene lost 7 bases and the J gene lost 4 bases, with 13 bases spanning the gap. CDR3 loop: CSGKTGSTEAFF. CDR3 sequence (DNA): TGCAGCGGAAAAACAGGGAGCACTGAAGCTTTCTTT. Full variable domain (missing parts from reference TRBV29-1 and TRBJ1-1): SAVISQKPSRDICQRGTSLTIQCQVDSQVTMMFWYRQQPGQSLTLIATANQGSEATYESGFVIDKFPISRPNLTFSTLTVSNMSPEDSSIYLCSGKTGSTEAFFGQGTRLTVV.

The chain carries TRBV6-5 and TRBJ1-2; 7 bases agree with TRBD1. The CDR3 sequence is 15 residues long. V dropped 2 bases and J dropped 6; count of bases not matched to a gene: 9. Germline V CDR1 and CDR2: MNHEY, SVGAGI. As DNA, the CDR3 is TGTGCCAGCAGTTACCGGACCCCCGGGACAGATGGCTACACCTTC. It codes for CASSYRTPGTDGYTF.

V and J are TRBV7-8 and TRBJ1-4; perhaps TRBD1 as D (6 bases). V lost 4 bases to trimming and J lost 8 bases, with 14 bases between them. CDR1 is SGHVS and CDR2 is FQNEAQ in the germline V gene. This CDR3 spans 14 amino acids. CDR3 bases: TGTGCCAGCAGCTCACGACAGGTGGGAGAAAAACTGTTTTTT. Encoded protein: CASSSRQVGEKLFF.

The gene calls are TRBV7-9 and TRBJ2-6, with a tentative D call TRBD2 (5 bases). The V and J ends lost 5 bases and 0 bases respectively, with 20 bases between them. This CDR3 region has 19 residues. The germline V gene has CDR1 SEHNR and CDR2 FQNEAQ (reference sequence). The CDR3 here is CASSPIGVSPTSGANVLTF. The CDR3 DNA reads as TGTGCCAGCAGCCCTATCGGGGTAAGCCCGACCTCTGGGGCCAACGTCCTGACTTTC. Looking up the rest from reference TRBV7-9 and TRBJ2-6 gives the full variable domain: DTGVSQNPRHKITKRGQNVTFRCDPISEHNRLYWYRQTLGQGPEFLTYFQNEAQLEKSRLLSDRFSAERPKGSFSTLEIQRTEQGDSAMYLCASSPIGVSPTSGANVLTFGAGSRLTVL.

The V call is TRBV6-4, the J call TRBJ2-2; D possibly corresponds to TRBD1 (6 bases). CDR1 is MRHNA and CDR2 is SNTAGT in the germline V gene. V lost 6 bases, J lost 8 bases, and 13 bases lay in between. The CDR3 loop spans 13 amino acids. The CDR3 sequence is CASSARTAGELFF. The DNA of the CDR3 is TGTGCCAGCAGCGCGCGGACAGCGGGGGAGCTGTTTTTT.

V and J are TRBV5-1 and TRBJ2-7; a possible D gene is TRBD2 (6 bases). In germline, CDR1 is SGHRS, CDR2 YFSETQ. V lost 7 bases and J 6 bases, leaving 20 bases between the germline ends. The CDR3 is made up of 14 amino acids. Here the CDR3 reads CASSPTTGAGEQYF. The CDR3 DNA reads as TGCGCCAGCTCTCCGACCACGGGAGCGGGCGAGCAGTACTTC.

The chain combines TRBV19 with TRBJ2-7, with D possibly TRBD2 on 6 matching bases. V was shortened by 5 bases and J by 2 bases, with 19 bases between the two germline ends. The CDR3 covers 16 residues. CDR1 LNHDA and CDR2 SQIVND come from the germline V gene (reference sequence). This CDR3 reads CASSRPTSYPPYEQYF. In DNA form, the CDR3 reads TGTGCCAGTAGTCGACCTACTAGCTACCCCCCCTACGAGCAGTACTTC.

V gene TRBV3-1 (or the pseudogene TRBV3-2) combines with J gene TRBJ1-2; 9 bases line up with TRBD1. Germline V CDR1 and CDR2: LGHDT, YNNKEL (reference sequence). The V segment lost 4 bases and the J segment 2 bases; nucleotides outside the gene matches: 2. The CDR3 extends over 14 amino acids. CDR3 bases: TGTGCCAGCAGCCGGGGGACAGGGAACTATGGCTACACCTTC. Its translation is CASSRGTGNYGYTF.

This chain connects TRBV7-2 to TRBJ2-3, with 10 positions matching TRBD1. This CDR3 is 16 amino acids long. The germline V gene has CDR1 SGHTA and CDR2 FQGNSA. V was pared by 4 bases and J by 3 bases, with 7 bases of the junction left unmatched. Written as DNA, the CDR3 is TGTGCCAGCAGCTCAGACAGGGGGCTTTTGACAGATACGCAGTATTTT. Its translation: CASSSDRGLLTDTQYF. The variable domain in full, completed from reference TRBV7-2 and TRBJ2-3, reads GAGVSQSPSNKVTEKGKDVELRCDPISGHTALYWYRQSLGQGLEFLIYFQGNSAPDKSGLPSDRFSAERTGGSVSTLTIQRTQQEDSAVYLCASSSDRGLLTDTQYFGPGTRLTVL.

The CDR3 nucleotides are TGTGCCAGCAGTTCAGTAGGCGGGGACTTCACAGATACGCAGTATTTT. Its protein product is CASSSVGGDFTDTQYF. V gene TRBV2 combines with J gene TRBJ2-3; TRBD2 might be the D (6 bases). The CDR3 extends over 16 amino acids. With 5 bases removed from V and 2 bases from J, the gap between germline ends came to 17 bases. CDR1 and CDR2 (germline): SNHLY, FYNNEI.